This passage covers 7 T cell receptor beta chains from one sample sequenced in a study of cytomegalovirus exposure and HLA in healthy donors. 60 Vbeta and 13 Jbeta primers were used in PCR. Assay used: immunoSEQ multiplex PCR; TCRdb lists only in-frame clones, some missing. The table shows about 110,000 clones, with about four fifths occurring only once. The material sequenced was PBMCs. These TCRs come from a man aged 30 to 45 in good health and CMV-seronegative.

The CDR3: CASSLVTGNEQYF. The CDR3, as DNA: TGTGCCAGCAGCTTAGTAACAGGGAACGAGCAGTACTTC. The chain uses TRBV7-8 and TRBJ2-7, with a weak D call TRBD1 (6 bases). Looked up from germline, CDR1 is SGHVS and CDR2 is FQNEAQ. The CDR3 runs to 13 residues. The ends were cut back, 1 base at V and 5 bases at J, with 9 bases in the middle.

For the CDR3, the DNA is TGTGCCAGCTCTCAGGGGGCTTATAATGAAAAACTGTTTTTT. Its protein product is CASSQGAYNEKLFF. The J gene is TRBJ1-4, the V gene TRBV7-9; 8 positions match TRBD1. Germline loops: CDR1 SEHNR, CDR2 FQNEAQ (reference sequence). Trimming cost V 8 bases and J 4 bases; bases outside gene matches: 6. The CDR3 totals 14 residues.

The CDR3 nucleotides are TGTGCCAGCAGAGCTAGCGGGAGGACGCCTGAGCAGTTCTTC. Protein product: CASRASGRTPEQFF. The V gene is TRBV27, the J gene TRBJ2-1, with 11 bases matching TRBD2. CDR1 is MNHEY and CDR2 is SMNVEV in the germline V gene (reference sequence). The length of the CDR3 is 14 residues. The trim removed 6 bases at V and 9 bases at J, leaving 7 bases unmatched.

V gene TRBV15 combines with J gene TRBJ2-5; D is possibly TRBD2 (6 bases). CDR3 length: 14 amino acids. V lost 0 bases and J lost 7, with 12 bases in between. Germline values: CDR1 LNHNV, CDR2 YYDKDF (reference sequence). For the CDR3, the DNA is TGTGCCACCAGCAGAGATCGCGGGATTGGGACCCAGTACTTC. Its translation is CATSRDRGIGTQYF.

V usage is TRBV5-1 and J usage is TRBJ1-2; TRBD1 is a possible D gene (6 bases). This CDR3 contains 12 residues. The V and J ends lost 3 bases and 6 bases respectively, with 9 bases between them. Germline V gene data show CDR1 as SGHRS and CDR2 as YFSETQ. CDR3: CASSSQGDGYTF. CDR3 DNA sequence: TGCGCCAGCAGCTCACAGGGAGATGGCTACACCTTC.

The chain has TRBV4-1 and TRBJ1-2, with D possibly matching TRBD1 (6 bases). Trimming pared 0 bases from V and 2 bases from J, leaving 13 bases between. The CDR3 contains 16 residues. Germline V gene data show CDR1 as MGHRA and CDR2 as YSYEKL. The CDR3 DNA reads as TGCGCCAGCAGCCAAGATCATACAGGGTTGAACTATGGCTACACCTTC. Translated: CASSQDHTGLNYGYTF.

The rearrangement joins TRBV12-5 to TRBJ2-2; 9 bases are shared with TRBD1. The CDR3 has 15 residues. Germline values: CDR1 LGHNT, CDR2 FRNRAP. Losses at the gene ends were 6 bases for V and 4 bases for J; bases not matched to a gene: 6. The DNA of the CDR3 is TGTGCTAGTGGCTCCCGGACAGGGGTCACCGGGGAGCTGTTTTTT. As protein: CASGSRTGVTGELFF.